This T cell receptor beta chain was captured by sequencing in a study of blood T cell repertoires in COVID-19. This clone has a single count. This CDR3 spans 13 amino acids. Germline CDR1 is SNHLY and CDR2 is FYNNEI. V lost 4 bases and J lost 3, with 9 bases in between. This table comes from immunoSEQ multiplex PCR, and its TCRdb copy is limited to in-frame clones, with some not included. This sample yields 130,000 to 150,000 clones, of which 80% to 90% are seen a single time; around 8% belongs to the top ten. J is TRBJ2-5 and V is TRBV2; no reliable D call. The TCR comes from an older woman with COVID-19, enrolled during active disease. The source material was peripheral blood. The CDR3 region has the DNA TGTGCCAGCAGTGGCAACTTTAAAGAGACCCAGTACTTC. Translation gives CASSGNFKETQYF.